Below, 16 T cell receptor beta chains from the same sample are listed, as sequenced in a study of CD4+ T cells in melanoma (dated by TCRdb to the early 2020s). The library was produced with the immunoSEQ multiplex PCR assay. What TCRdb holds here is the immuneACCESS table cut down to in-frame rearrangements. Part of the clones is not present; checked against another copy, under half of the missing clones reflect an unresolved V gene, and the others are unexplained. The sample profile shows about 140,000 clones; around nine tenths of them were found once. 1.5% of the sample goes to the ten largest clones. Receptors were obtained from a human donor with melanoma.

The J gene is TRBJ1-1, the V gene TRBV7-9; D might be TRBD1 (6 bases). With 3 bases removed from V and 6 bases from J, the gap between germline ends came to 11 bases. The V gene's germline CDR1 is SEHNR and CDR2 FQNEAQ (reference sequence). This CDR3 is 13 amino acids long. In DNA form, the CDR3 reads TGTGCCAGCAGCTTCAGGACAGAAGCTGAAGCTTTCTTT. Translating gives CASSFRTEAEAFF.

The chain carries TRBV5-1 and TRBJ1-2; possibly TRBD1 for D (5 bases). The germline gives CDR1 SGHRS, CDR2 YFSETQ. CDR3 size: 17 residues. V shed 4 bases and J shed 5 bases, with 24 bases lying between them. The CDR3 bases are TGCGCCAGCAGCGGACATCCCGGTGGGACGGCAGCTTATGGCTACACCTTC. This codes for CASSGHPGGTAAYGYTF.

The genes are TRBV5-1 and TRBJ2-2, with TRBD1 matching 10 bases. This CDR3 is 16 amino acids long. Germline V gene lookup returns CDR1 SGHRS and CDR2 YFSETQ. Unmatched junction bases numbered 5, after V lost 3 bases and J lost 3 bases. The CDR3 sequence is CASSWRGQGYTGELFF. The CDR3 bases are TGCGCCAGCAGCTGGAGGGGACAGGGGTACACCGGGGAGCTGTTTTTT.

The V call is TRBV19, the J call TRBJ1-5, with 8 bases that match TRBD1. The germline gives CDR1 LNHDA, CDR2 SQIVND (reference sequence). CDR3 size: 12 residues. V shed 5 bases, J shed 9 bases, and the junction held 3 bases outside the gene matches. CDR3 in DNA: TGTGCCAGTAGTGGACAGGGTTGGCCCCAGCATTTT. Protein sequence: CASSGQGWPQHF. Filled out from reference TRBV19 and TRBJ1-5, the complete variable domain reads DGGITQSPKYLFRKEGQNVTLSCEQNLNHDAMYWYRQDPGQGLRLIYYSQIVNDFQKGDIAEGYSVSREKKESFPLTVTSAQKNPTAFYLCASSGQGWPQHFGDGTRLSIL.

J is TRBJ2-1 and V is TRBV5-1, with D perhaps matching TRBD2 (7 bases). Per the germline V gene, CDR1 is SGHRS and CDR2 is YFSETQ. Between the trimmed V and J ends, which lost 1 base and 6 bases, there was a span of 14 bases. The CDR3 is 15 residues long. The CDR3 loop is CASSLRGGALNEQFF. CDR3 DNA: TGCGCCAGCAGCTTGAGAGGGGGGGCCCTCAATGAGCAGTTCTTC.

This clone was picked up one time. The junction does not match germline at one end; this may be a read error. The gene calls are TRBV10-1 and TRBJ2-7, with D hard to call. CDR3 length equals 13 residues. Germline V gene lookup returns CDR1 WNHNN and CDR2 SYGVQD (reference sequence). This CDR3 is CASSEIVGSAQDF. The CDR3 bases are TGCGCCAGCAGTGAGATAGTCGGATCGGCCCAGGACTTC.

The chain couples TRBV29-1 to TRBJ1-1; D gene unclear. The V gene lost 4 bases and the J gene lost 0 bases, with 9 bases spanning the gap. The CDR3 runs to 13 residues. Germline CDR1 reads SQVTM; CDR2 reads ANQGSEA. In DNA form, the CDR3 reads TGCAGCGTTGTACGGCAGCTGAACACTGAAGCTTTCTTT. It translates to CSVVRQLNTEAFF.

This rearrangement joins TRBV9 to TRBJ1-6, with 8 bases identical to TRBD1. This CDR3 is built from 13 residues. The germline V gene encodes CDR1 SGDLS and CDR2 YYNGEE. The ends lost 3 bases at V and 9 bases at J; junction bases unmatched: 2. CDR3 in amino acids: CASSGTGFSPLHF. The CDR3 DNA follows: TGTGCCAGCAGCGGGACAGGGTTTTCACCCCTCCACTTT.

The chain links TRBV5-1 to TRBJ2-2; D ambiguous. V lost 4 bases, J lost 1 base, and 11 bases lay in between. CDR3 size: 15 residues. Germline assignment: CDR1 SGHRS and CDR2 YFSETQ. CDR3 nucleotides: TGCGCCAGCAGCGCTGACCCAGTGAACACCGGGGAGCTGTTTTTT. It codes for CASSADPVNTGELFF.

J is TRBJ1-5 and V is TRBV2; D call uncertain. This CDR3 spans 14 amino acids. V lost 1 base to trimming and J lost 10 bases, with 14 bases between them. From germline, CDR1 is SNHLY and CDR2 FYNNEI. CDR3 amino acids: CASSEDKGWRPQHF. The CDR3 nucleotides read TGTGCCAGCAGTGAAGATAAGGGCTGGCGACCCCAGCATTTT.

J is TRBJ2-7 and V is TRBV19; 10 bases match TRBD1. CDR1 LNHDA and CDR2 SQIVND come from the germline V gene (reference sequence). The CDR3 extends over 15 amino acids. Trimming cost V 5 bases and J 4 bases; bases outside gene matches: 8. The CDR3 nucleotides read TGTGCCAGTAGTGGGGCCGGGACAGGGGCTTACGAGCAGTACTTC. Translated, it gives CASSGAGTGAYEQYF.

The CDR3, as DNA: TGTGCCAGCAGCGCAGACAGGGGTGGTTATTCACCCCTCCACTTT. Encoded protein: CASSADRGGYSPLHF. This chain connects TRBV9 to TRBJ1-6; TRBD1 agrees at 8 bases. CDR3 length equals 15 residues. Germline V gene data show CDR1 as SGDLS and CDR2 as YYNGEE. Trimming took 3 bases from V and 8 from J; bases not matched to a gene: 7.

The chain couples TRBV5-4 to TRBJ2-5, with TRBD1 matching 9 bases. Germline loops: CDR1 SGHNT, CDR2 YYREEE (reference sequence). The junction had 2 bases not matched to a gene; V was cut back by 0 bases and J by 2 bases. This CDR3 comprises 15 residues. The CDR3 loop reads CASSLGGTGQETQYF. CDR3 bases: TGTGCCAGCAGCTTGGGTGGGACAGGGCAAGAGACCCAGTACTTC.

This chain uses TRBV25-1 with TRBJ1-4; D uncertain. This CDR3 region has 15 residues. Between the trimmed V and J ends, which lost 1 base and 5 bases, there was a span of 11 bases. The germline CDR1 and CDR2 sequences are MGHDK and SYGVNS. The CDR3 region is CASSELKTQNEKLFF. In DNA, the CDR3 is TGTGCCAGCAGTGAATTGAAGACCCAGAATGAAAAACTGTTTTTT.

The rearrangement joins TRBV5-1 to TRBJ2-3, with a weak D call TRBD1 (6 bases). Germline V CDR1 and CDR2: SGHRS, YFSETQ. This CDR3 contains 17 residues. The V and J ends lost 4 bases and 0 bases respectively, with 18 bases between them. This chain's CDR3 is CASSQTQGFFSTDTQYF. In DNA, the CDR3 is TGCGCCAGCAGCCAGACACAGGGTTTCTTCAGCACAGATACGCAGTATTTT.

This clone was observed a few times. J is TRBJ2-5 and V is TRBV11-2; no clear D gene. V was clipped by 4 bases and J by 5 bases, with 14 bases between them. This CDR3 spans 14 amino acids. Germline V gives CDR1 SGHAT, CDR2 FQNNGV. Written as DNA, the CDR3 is TGTGCCAGCAGCTCTAGACGGGCCAGGGAGACCCAGTACTTC. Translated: CASSSRRARETQYF.